This T cell receptor (beta chain) derives from a study of beta chain features in type 1 diabetes. Since all of the isolated RNA was reverse transcribed, expressed TCRB transcripts were what got sequenced. Sequencing used immunoSEQ multiplex PCR; TCRdb keeps in-frame clones, though not all of them. The sample includes nearly 250,000 clones, around 65% of them seen just once. The CDR3 sequence is 16 residues long. Germline V lookup: CDR1 GTSNPN, CDR2 SVGIG (reference sequence). Trimming pared 5 bases from V and 0 bases from J, leaving 19 bases between. This clone was seen a single time. The receptor was derived from a man aged 25 to 40 in good health. The chain couples TRBV30 to TRBJ1-1; D call uncertain. Sequencing was done on a sample of naive CD4+ T cells from blood. The CDR3 DNA reads as TGTGCCTGGCGCGACCCCGGGCCTAGGATGAACACTGAAGCTTTCTTT. This encodes CAWRDPGPRMNTEAFF.